These T cell receptor beta chains were read from a single sample in a study of CD8 T cells in Susac syndrome. TCRdb processed the immunoSEQ multiplex PCR reads anew with MiXCR; each CDR3 protein has one entry. The table shows about 150,000 distinct CDR3 sequences, with approximately 94% occurring only once. The sample consisted of CD4+ T cells from PBMCs. The receptors here all came from a human donor with multiple sclerosis. The conserved cysteine and the conserved F or W are not part of the CDR3 here. Each record gives: D gene, V gene, CDR3 protein. The D gene is left open where the match is weak.

-,TRBV3-1,ASSPSGTGELF
TRBD1,TRBV28,ASSPTGGKNIQY
-,TRBV24-1,ATSEPLAPVETQY
TRBD1,TRBV5-1,ASSLNRGPYEQY
-,TRBV11-3,ASSLGGSGPGETQY
TRBD2,TRBV3-1,ASSPGLADSSYNEQF
-,TRBV28,ASSLPPARGYEQY
-,TRBV12-3/TRBV12-4,ASRPGAGETQY
TRBD2,TRBV2,ASSGPSGSLNNEQF
-,TRBV2,ASSEVSFYNEQF
-,TRBV20-1,SASPNTEAF
-,TRBV20-1,SARDVGLTYEQY
-,TRBV30,AWNLAWLGYT
-,TRBV6-1,ASSERYRSYEQY
TRBD1,TRBV5-1,ASSQGRGTASYEQY
-,TRBV10-3,AISAGDQPQH
TRBD2,TRBV7-3,ASSKRGGIPYEQY
-,TRBV6-5,ASRPRFSGNTIY
TRBD2,TRBV7-9,ASSIGGGLAGYEQY
-,TRBV20-1,SVPVGGANVLT
TRBD1,TRBV7-6,ASSTGTENSPLH
-,TRBV10-3,AISEQLGIQPQH
-,TRBV12-3/TRBV12-4,ASSTGGAHYGYT
-,TRBV21-1,ASDRDSPLFHEQY
-,TRBV6-5,ASSYSPNTGSQETQY
-,TRBV15,ATSRDRGQETQY
-,TRBV5-1,ASSLGGTKQETQY
TRBD1,TRBV19,ASSIEGQGGNQPQH
-,TRBV7-9,ASSWGGDGQPQH
-,TRBV11-1,ASSRDTKDIQY
-,TRBV19,ASKNPWGLDEQF
-,TRBV20-1,SASSGVSGELF
-,TRBV9,ASSVGEVRTYEQY